This T cell receptor beta chain was sequenced during a study of response to subunit inactivated influenza vaccine. V shed 5 bases, J shed 9 bases, and the junction held 6 bases outside the gene matches. The CDR3 runs 13 residues. CDR1 and CDR2 (germline): MDHEN, SYDVKM. With respect to this clonotype: Its antigen remains unknown.

TCRdb processed the RT-PCR reads anew with MiXCR; each CDR3 protein has one entry. The table lists 300,000 to 350,000 distinct CDR3 sequences, just over 20% of them singletons. Study observations and caveats: Few additional T cells are recruited per seasonal influenza vaccination, authors suggested.

This clonotype originated in a man in his fifties or sixties who received an inactivated influenza vaccine. The sequencing here drew on PBMCs from blood, taken about 20 months after vaccination. The V and J genes are TRBV28 and TRBJ2-1; 8 bases match TRBD1. CDR3 sequence: CASSEDRVSEQFF. The CDR3 coding sequence is TGTGCCAGCAGTGAGGACAGGGTCAGTGAGCAGTTCTTC.